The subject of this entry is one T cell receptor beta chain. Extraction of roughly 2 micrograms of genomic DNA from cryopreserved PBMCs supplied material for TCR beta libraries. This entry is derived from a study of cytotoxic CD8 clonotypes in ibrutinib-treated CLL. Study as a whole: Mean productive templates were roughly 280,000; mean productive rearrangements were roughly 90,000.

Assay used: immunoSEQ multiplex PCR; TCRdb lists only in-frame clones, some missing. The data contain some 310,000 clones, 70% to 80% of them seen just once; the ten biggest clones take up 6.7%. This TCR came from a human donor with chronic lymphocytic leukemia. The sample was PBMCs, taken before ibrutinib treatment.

The CDR3 sequence is CSVIPDRETEAFF. In DNA, the CDR3 is TGCAGCGTAATCCCCGACAGGGAAACTGAAGCTTTCTTT. The chain uses TRBV29-1 and TRBJ1-1; 7 positions match TRBD1. The CDR3 covers 13 residues. The J segment lost 5 bases and the V segment lost 6 bases, leaving 9 bases of the junction unmatched. CDR1 is SQVTM, CDR2 ANQGSEA, per germline.